The present T cell receptor (beta chain) was sequenced within a study of OX40 agonist ivuxolimab in advanced cancers. About the research overall: With a range of roughly 20 to 90, age averaged roughly 60 years, and around 80% were male. Study observations and caveats: CD4+ and CD8+ T cells in blood underwent clonal expansion by week 6 at 0.1 to 3.0 mg/kg. Expanded peripheral T cell antigen specificity was not determined.

Assay: immunoSEQ multiplex PCR; the TCRdb copy retains only in-frame clones and omits some. The data contain about 57,000 clones, more than 80% of them singletons. Blood sampling took place at baseline, cycle 4 day 1, and cycle 7 day 1. Germline loops: CDR1 LNHNV, CDR2 YYDKDF (reference sequence). This CDR3 comprises 18 residues. V was pared by 1 base and J by 5 bases, with 16 bases of the junction left unmatched. This clone came up once. The antigen remains unidentified. The chain is built from TRBV15 and TRBJ2-7; 8 nucleotides line up with TRBD1. This receptor was identified in an adult with an advanced solid tumor such as melanoma, head and neck, liver or kidney cancer. This material consisted of CD4+ or CD8+ T cells sorted from blood, taken in a trial of the OX40 agonist ivuxolimab. The DNA for the CDR3 is TGTGCCACCAGCAGAGGGGCAGGGGGCGCATCCCTCCGAGACGAGCAGTACTTC. Protein product: CATSRGAGGASLRDEQYF.